This TCR beta chain was captured by sequencing in a study of Graves' ophthalmopathy and Graves' hyperthyroidism. Study overall: Hyperthyroidism qualified as stable when ophthalmopathy did not develop within 18 months of follow-up.

This clonotype was observed at least ten times. Hyperthyroidism patients, aged 18 to 65, were newly diagnosed, under 2 months' duration. The CDR3 length is 18 residues. With 3 bases removed from V and 6 bases from J, the gap between germline ends came to 23 bases. Germline CDR1 is SEHNR and CDR2 is FQNEAQ (reference sequence). RNA transcripts were the source from which TCR beta CDR3 regions were amplified. First-round RT-PCR with HTBI primers preceded a second-round multiplex PCR. TCRdb reanalysed the multiplex PCR reads using MiXCR and keeps one entry per CDR3 protein. The table shows 450,000 to 600,000 distinct CDR3 sequences, with roughly 40% occurring only once.

The sequence came from an adult man with Graves' hyperthyroidism. The sequencing sample was made of peripheral blood or thyroid tissue (not recorded which). This chain uses TRBV7-9 with TRBJ1-4; D perhaps matches TRBD1 (5 bases). The CDR3 spells CASSFFGQGESSDEKLFF. Here the CDR3 DNA reads TGTGCCAGCAGCTTCTTCGGGCAGGGAGAGAGCTCGGATGAAAAACTGTTTTTT. Based on the CDR3 plus reference TRBV7-9 and TRBJ1-4, the full variable domain is DTGVSQNPRHKITKRGQNVTFRCDPISEHNRLYWYRQTLGQGPEFLTYFQNEAQLEKSRLLSDRFSAERPKGSFSTLEIQRTEQGDSAMYLCASSFFGQGESSDEKLFFGSGTQLSVL.